Listed here are 17 T cell receptor beta chains from one sample, sequenced in a study of blood T cell repertoires in COVID-19. Repertoires were generated with immunoSEQ multiplex PCR, while TCRdb's copy carries only in-frame clones and drops some. The table has approximately 69,000 clones, roughly 86% seen once; the top ten hold approximately 28%. Sequencing was carried out using peripheral blood. These receptors originate from a man aged 50 to 60 with acute or convalescent COVID-19.

The chain links TRBV11-2 to TRBJ1-1; D perhaps matches TRBD1 (5 bases). The CDR3 runs 15 residues. V lost 5 bases and J lost 5, with 18 bases in between. Germline CDR1 SGHAT, CDR2 FQNNGV. CDR3 loop: CASSNLRRGGTEAFF. CDR3 sequence (DNA): TGTGCCAGCAGCAACCTCCGACGGGGGGGAACTGAAGCTTTCTTT.

This sequence joins TRBV5-1 and TRBJ1-6, with D maybe TRBD1 (6 bases). Trimming removed 1 base from V and 9 bases from J, with 17 bases in between. This CDR3 has 16 residues. Per the germline V gene, CDR1 is SGHRS and CDR2 is YFSETQ. The CDR3, as DNA: TGCGCCAGCAGCTTGACAACAGGGCCTTCGGCTTCACCCCTCCACTTT. It specifies CASSLTTGPSASPLHF.

This sequence joins TRBV5-4 and TRBJ2-2, with 12 bases matching TRBD2. The CDR3 is 18 amino acids. The ends lost 4 bases at V and 0 bases at J; junction bases unmatched: 7. The V gene's germline CDR1 is SGHNT and CDR2 YYREEE (reference sequence). This CDR3 reads CASSIMTSGGPNTGELFF. As DNA, the CDR3 is TGTGCCAGCAGCATAATGACTAGCGGGGGCCCGAACACCGGGGAGCTGTTTTTT.

This clone has just one count. Here the CDR3 DNA reads TGTGCCAGCAGCCGGGGGGGAGCGAGCTCCTACAATGAGCAGTTCTTC. It yields the protein CASSRGGASSYNEQFF. V usage is TRBV7-3 and J usage is TRBJ2-1; 8 bases map to TRBD2. The CDR3 extends over 16 amino acids. V trimming: 5 bases; J trimming: 0 bases; junction bases outside the gene matches: 6. Germline CDR1 is SGHTA and CDR2 is FQGTGA.

This rearrangement joins TRBV9 to TRBJ2-3, with 10 nucleotides matching TRBD2. This CDR3 comprises 18 residues. The germline V gene encodes CDR1 SGDLS and CDR2 YYNGEE. The trim removed 4 bases at V and 4 bases at J, leaving 15 bases unmatched. CDR3 DNA sequence: TGTGCCAGCAGCCCCCGGTGGTCTAGCGGGGGCCTACCAGATACGCAGTATTTT. This gives the protein CASSPRWSSGGLPDTQYF.

The count of this clone is one. V usage is TRBV6-5 and J usage is TRBJ1-2; TRBD1 agrees at 9 bases. The CDR3 contains 15 residues. Unmatched junction bases numbered 5, after V lost 5 bases and J lost 1 base. The germline V gene encodes CDR1 MNHEY and CDR2 SVGAGI. The CDR3 region has the DNA TGTGCCAGCAGTAGCCGGGACAGGGTTAACTATGGCTACACCTTC. Its protein product is CASSSRDRVNYGYTF.

The V and J genes are TRBV7-2 and TRBJ1-1; D not resolved. Trimming left V 5 bases short and J 6 bases short, with 13 bases between. This CDR3 has 13 amino acids. Per the germline V gene, CDR1 is SGHTA and CDR2 is FQGNSA. CDR3 region: CASSTRSAAEAFF. The CDR3 region has the DNA TGTGCCAGCAGCACCAGGTCCGCAGCTGAAGCTTTCTTT.

This clone was counted once. The V gene is TRBV7-3, the J gene TRBJ2-1, with D perhaps matching TRBD1 (6 bases). This CDR3 contains 18 residues. Germline-derived CDR1 and CDR2 are SGHTA and FQGTGA. V was shortened by 5 bases and J by 5 bases, with 25 bases between the two germline ends. The CDR3, as DNA: TGTGCCAGCAGCACTCGCGGTGGGGGCTCTAACCCTAACAATGAGCAGTTCTTC. Translated: CASSTRGGGSNPNNEQFF.

CDR3: CAATGGLDEQFF. In nucleotides, the CDR3 is TGTGCGGCAACGGGGGGGCTCGATGAGCAGTTCTTC. This sequence joins TRBV28 and TRBJ2-1; 8 bases line up with TRBD2. The CDR3 spans 12 residues. Germline V gives CDR1 MDHEN, CDR2 SYDVKM. Combining the CDR3 with reference TRBV28 and TRBJ2-1 gives the whole variable domain DVKVTQSSRYLVKRTGEKVFLECVQDMDHENMFWYRQDPGLGLRLIYFSYDVKMKEKGDIPEGYSVSREKKERFSLILESASTNQTSMYLCAATGGLDEQFFGPGTRLTVL.

This rearrangement joins TRBV4-1 to TRBJ1-2; TRBD1 aligns across 8 bases. V shed 0 bases and J 5 bases; nucleotides not matched to a gene: 2. Germline CDR1 is MGHRA and CDR2 is YSYEKL. The CDR3 runs to 14 residues. The CDR3 protein is CASSQEDRGYGYTF. Here the CDR3 DNA reads TGCGCCAGCAGCCAAGAAGACAGGGGTTATGGCTACACCTTC.

This clone was observed once. This chain joins TRBV13 and TRBJ1-4; possible D gene TRBD1, 5 bases. The CDR3 covers 15 residues. Trimming left V 1 base short and J 7 bases short, with 13 bases between. Germline-derived CDR1 and CDR2 are PRHDT and FYEKMQ (reference sequence). CDR3 nucleotide sequence: TGTGCCAGCAGCTTAGTTGGGCAGGGACTTGAAAAACTGTTTTTT. This translates into CASSLVGQGLEKLFF.

This chain links TRBV7-8 with TRBJ2-2; no firm D call. With 4 bases removed from V and 1 base from J, the gap between germline ends came to 4 bases. The CDR3 loop spans 13 amino acids. Germline values: CDR1 SGHVS, CDR2 FQNEAQ. CDR3 bases: TGTGCCAGCAGCTCGGTGAACACCGGGGAGCTGTTTTTT. This encodes CASSSVNTGELFF.

The rearrangement uses TRBV20-1 and TRBJ2-3, with 11 bases aligning to TRBD2. The length of the CDR3 is 11 residues. Germline V gene data show CDR1 as DFQATT and CDR2 as SNEGSKA (reference sequence). The CDR3 DNA reads TGCAGCACCCGGACTAGCGGGACGCAGTATTTT. It specifies CSTRTSGTQYF.

The V call is TRBV18, the J call TRBJ2-5; D is possibly TRBD2 (6 bases). The CDR3 is 14 residues long. Germline-derived CDR1 and CDR2 are KGHSH and LQKENI. The V end was cut by 6 bases, the J end by 1 base, with 12 bases between. The CDR3 reads CASSAGPFQETQYF. CDR3 coding DNA: TGTGCCAGCTCGGCGGGGCCATTCCAAGAGACCCAGTACTTC. The full variable domain, completed using reference TRBV18 and TRBJ2-5, is NAGVMQNPRHLVRRRGQEARLRCSPMKGHSHVYWYRQLPEEGLKFMVYLQKENIIDESGMPKERFSAEFPKEGPSILRIQQVVRGDSAAYFCASSAGPFQETQYFGPGTRLLVL.

This chain joins TRBV3-1 (or the pseudogene TRBV3-2) and TRBJ2-4, with D possibly matching TRBD2 (7 bases). This CDR3 is built from 18 residues. Looked up from germline, CDR1 is LGHDT and CDR2 is YNNKEL (reference sequence). V was trimmed by 2 bases and J by 1 base, leaving 18 bases between them. Here the CDR3 reads CASSQYSPGGKAKNIQYF. The CDR3 DNA follows: TGTGCCAGCAGCCAATATTCCCCGGGGGGCAAGGCCAAAAACATTCAGTACTTC.

This sequence joins TRBV6-4 and TRBJ1-5, with 7 bases fitting TRBD1. This CDR3 comprises 14 residues. CDR1 and CDR2 from the germline V gene are MRHNA and SNTAGT. V shed 3 bases and J 4 bases; nucleotides not matched to a gene: 3. This CDR3 reads CASSEAGGNQPQHF. CDR3 coding DNA: TGTGCCAGCAGTGAAGCAGGGGGTAATCAGCCCCAGCATTTT.

V and J are TRBV27 and TRBJ2-3, with 8 bases that match TRBD1. CDR3 length: 13 residues. Germline CDR1 is MNHEY and CDR2 is SMNVEV (reference sequence). The V gene end was trimmed by 8 bases and the J gene end by 6 bases; junction bases not matched to a gene: 7. The CDR3 nucleotides read TGTGCCAGCCGGAGACAGGGGTTGGATACGCAGTATTTT. Its protein product is CASRRQGLDTQYF.